These T cell receptor beta chains were read from a single sample in a study of blood T cells in healthy people across ages. From the 5' RACE reads, TCRdb called clonotypes with MiXCR, one entry per CDR3 protein. The top ten clones hold roughly 7.9% of a sample with 1.4 million to 1.5 million distinct CDR3 sequences, 40% to 50% of them seen once. Sequences were obtained from blood. Source of these receptors: a woman between 18 and 29 years old in good health. The CDR3 runs from the conserved cysteine through the conserved F or W. The D gene is left open where the match is weak. The size field is filled for only some rows; it gives once, few, many or a size class.

CDR3 protein: CASSDPLAGGSNTGELFF
CDR3 DNA: TGTGCCAGCAGTGACCCCCTTGCCGGGGGGTCGAACACCGGGGAGCTGTTTTTT
D gene: TRBD2
V gene: TRBV25-1
clone size: .
J gene: TRBJ2-2

CDR3 protein: CASSQWTKNEQFF
CDR3 DNA: TGTGCCAGCAGCCAATGGACTAAAAATGAGCAGTTCTTC
D gene: .
V gene: TRBV7-2
clone size: .
J gene: TRBJ2-1

CDR3 protein: CSARDWATYEQYF
CDR3 DNA: TGCAGTGCTAGAGATTGGGCAACCTACGAGCAGTACTTC
D gene: .
V gene: TRBV20-1
clone size: .
J gene: TRBJ2-7

CDR3 protein: CASSWGQYNEQFF
CDR3 DNA: TGCGCCAGCAGCTGGGGACAGTACAATGAGCAGTTCTTC
D gene: TRBD1
V gene: TRBV5-1
clone size: .
J gene: TRBJ2-1

CDR3 protein: CASSQTDRVTISGANVLTF
CDR3 DNA: TGTGCCAGCAGCCAAACTGACAGGGTTACAATCTCTGGGGCCAACGTCCTGACTTTC
D gene: TRBD1
V gene: TRBV4-2
clone size: few
J gene: TRBJ2-6

CDR3 protein: CASSFARTQQGEQFF
CDR3 DNA: TGTGCCAGCAGCTTTGCCAGGACCCAACAAGGTGAGCAGTTCTTC
D gene: .
V gene: TRBV5-6
clone size: .
J gene: TRBJ2-1

CDR3 protein: CASSPVRQGTFYGYTF
CDR3 DNA: TGTGCCAGCAGCCCCGTTCGGCAGGGGACCTTCTATGGCTACACCTTC
D gene: .
V gene: TRBV9
clone size: few
J gene: TRBJ1-2

CDR3 protein: CASSSGWGTGAVNTEAFF
CDR3 DNA: TGTGCCAGCAGCTCCGGTTGGGGGACAGGGGCGGTTAACACTGAAGCTTTCTTT
D gene: TRBD1
V gene: TRBV5-6
clone size: .
J gene: TRBJ1-1

CDR3 protein: CASSVGGSEWGYTF
CDR3 DNA: TGTGCCAGCAGTGTAGGGGGGAGTGAGTGGGGCTACACCTTC
D gene: .
V gene: TRBV12-3/TRBV12-4
clone size: .
J gene: TRBJ1-2

CDR3 protein: CASRTTGGSGNEQFF
CDR3 DNA: TGTGCCAGCAGAACAACAGGGGGCTCAGGGAATGAGCAGTTCTTC
D gene: TRBD1
V gene: TRBV3-1
clone size: .
J gene: TRBJ2-1

CDR3 protein: CSASGTGTPIGNQPQHF
CDR3 DNA: TGCAGTGCTAGCGGGACAGGGACCCCAATAGGAAATCAGCCCCAGCATTTT
D gene: TRBD1
V gene: TRBV20-1
clone size: .
J gene: TRBJ1-5

CDR3 protein: CASSLEAGFIETQYF
CDR3 DNA: TGTGCCAGCAGCTTAGAGGCAGGGTTCATAGAGACCCAGTACTTC
D gene: .
V gene: TRBV7-6
clone size: few
J gene: TRBJ2-5

CDR3 protein: CSALVINTQYF
CDR3 DNA: TGCAGTGCTTTGGTGATTAATACGCAGTATTTT
D gene: .
V gene: TRBV20-1
clone size: .
J gene: TRBJ2-3

CDR3 protein: CSVTETGAGEQYF
CDR3 DNA: TGCAGCGTTACTGAGACAGGGGCGGGCGAGCAGTACTTC
D gene: TRBD1
V gene: TRBV29-1
clone size: few
J gene: TRBJ2-7

CDR3 protein: CASSALLQGTDTQYF
CDR3 DNA: TGTGCCAGCAGCGCCCTGTTGCAGGGCACAGATACGCAGTATTTT
D gene: .
V gene: TRBV5-6
clone size: .
J gene: TRBJ2-3

CDR3 protein: CSAREQGGELFF
CDR3 DNA: TGCAGTGCTAGGGAACAGGGCGGGGAGCTGTTTTTT
D gene: .
V gene: TRBV20-1
clone size: .
J gene: TRBJ2-2

CDR3 protein: CASSPGLAIYEQFF
CDR3 DNA: TGTGCCAGCAGCCCAGGACTAGCTATCTATGAGCAGTTCTTC
D gene: TRBD2
V gene: TRBV7-2
clone size: .
J gene: TRBJ2-1

CDR3 protein: CATSRETGGFSPLHF
CDR3 DNA: TGTGCCACCAGCAGAGAGACAGGGGGCTTCTCACCCCTCCACTTT
D gene: TRBD1
V gene: TRBV15
clone size: few
J gene: TRBJ1-6

CDR3 protein: CSARDLTGMSTDTQYF
CDR3 DNA: TGCAGTGCTAGAGACCTCACAGGGATGAGCACAGATACGCAGTATTTT
D gene: .
V gene: TRBV20-1
clone size: .
J gene: TRBJ2-3

CDR3 protein: CASSENWESYEQYF
CDR3 DNA: TGTGCCAGCAGTGAAAATTGGGAATCCTACGAGCAGTACTTC
D gene: .
V gene: TRBV6-1
clone size: .
J gene: TRBJ2-7

CDR3 protein: CASSQDQREYYYNEQFF
CDR3 DNA: TGCGCCAGCAGCCAAGATCAGCGGGAGTACTACTACAATGAGCAGTTCTTC
D gene: TRBD2
V gene: TRBV4-1
clone size: few
J gene: TRBJ2-1

CDR3 protein: CSITAGVGGGYTF
CDR3 DNA: TGCAGCATCACGGCCGGGGTGGGTGGCGGCTACACCTTC
D gene: .
V gene: TRBV29-1
clone size: once
J gene: TRBJ1-2

CDR3 protein: CASSEFGAGQGNPYEQYF
CDR3 DNA: TGCGCCAGCAGTGAGTTCGGGGCGGGACAGGGAAATCCCTACGAGCAGTACTTC
D gene: TRBD1
V gene: TRBV10-2
clone size: few
J gene: TRBJ2-7

CDR3 protein: CASSVDADEQFF
CDR3 DNA: TGTGCCAGCAGCGTAGACGCGGATGAGCAGTTCTTC
D gene: .
V gene: TRBV9
clone size: .
J gene: TRBJ2-1

CDR3 protein: CASSYPSEGELFF
CDR3 DNA: TGTGCCAGCAGTTACCCCTCCGAGGGGGAGCTGTTTTTT
D gene: .
V gene: TRBV6-2/TRBV6-3
clone size: .
J gene: TRBJ2-2